One and the same sample provided the 15 T cell receptor beta chains below, sequenced in a study of CD8+ T cells in alopecia areata. Once RNA had been extracted, it was reverse transcribed into cDNA to act as the sequencing template. Repertoires were generated with immunoSEQ multiplex PCR, while TCRdb's copy carries only in-frame clones and drops some. The sample consists of more than 95,000 clones, approximately 58% of them appearing once. What was sequenced was CD4+ T cells sorted from blood. All receptors derive from a human donor in good health.

The rearrangement joins TRBV5-4 to TRBJ2-7, with D tentatively TRBD2 (5 bases). The CDR3 is 14 residues long. The germline gives CDR1 SGHNT, CDR2 YYREEE (reference sequence). V gave up 4 bases and J gave up 6 bases, with 17 bases separating them. CDR3 DNA: TGTGCCAGCAGCAAAGACCAGATCCGGGGCGAGCAGTACTTC. It translates to CASSKDQIRGEQYF.

This clone was seen a few times. This chain connects TRBV6-6 to TRBJ1-2; 7 nucleotides match TRBD1. The germline V gene encodes CDR1 MNHNY and CDR2 SVGAGI (reference sequence). The CDR3 length is 12 residues. With V trimmed by 5 bases and J by 8 bases, 5 bases remained unmatched. The CDR3 DNA follows: TGTGCCAGCAGTACAGGGGAGAGGGGCTACACCTTC. Protein product: CASSTGERGYTF.

This chain connects TRBV5-1 to TRBJ2-1, with 8 nucleotides matching TRBD1. CDR3 size: 13 residues. Trimming at V came to 4 bases and at J to 6 bases, leaving 3 bases not matched to a gene. Germline loops: CDR1 SGHRS, CDR2 YFSETQ. DNA of the CDR3: TGCGCCAGCAGCCCGGGGACAGGCAATGAGCAGTTCTTC. It yields the protein CASSPGTGNEQFF.

The CDR3 sequence: CASTLGRGLTSTQYF. The CDR3 DNA reads TGTGCCAGCACCCTGGGTAGAGGGCTGACTAGTACGCAGTATTTT. The V call is TRBV6-5, the J call TRBJ2-3, with TRBD2 as a possible D gene (6 bases). CDR3 size: 15 residues. Germline V gene sequence: CDR1 MNHEY, CDR2 SVGAGI. V was trimmed by 7 bases and J by 8 bases, leaving 22 bases between them.

The rearrangement uses TRBV29-1 and TRBJ1-3, with 8 positions matching TRBD1. Trimming removed 2 bases from V and 4 bases from J; junction bases left unmatched: 4. Germline CDR1 is SQVTM and CDR2 is ANQGSEA. There are 14 residues in the CDR3. The CDR3 spells CSVERDRKGNTIYF. For the CDR3, the DNA is TGCAGCGTTGAACGGGACAGGAAGGGAAACACCATATATTTT.

To note about this clone: At the DNA level, this CDR3 is encoded by other sequences in the same sample as well. The chain carries TRBV30 and TRBJ1-5, with unresolved D. This CDR3 is built from 12 residues. Deletions cut 1 base from V and 0 bases from J, with 1 base between. Germline CDR1 is GTSNPN and CDR2 is SVGIG (reference sequence). CDR3 nucleotides: TGTGCCTGGAGTGGTAGCAATCAGCCCCAGCATTTT. This codes for CAWSGSNQPQHF.

This clone was observed a single time. The genes are TRBV6-1 and TRBJ2-3; no clear D gene. This CDR3 has 14 residues. The germline CDR1 and CDR2 sequences are MNHNS and SASEGT. The V end was cut by 6 bases, the J end by 4 bases, with 14 bases between. The CDR3 DNA sequence: TGTGCCAGCAGCCTCACCTCGATGGCAGATACGCAGTATTTT. It yields the protein CASSLTSMADTQYF.

This rearrangement joins TRBV29-1 to TRBJ1-2, with 12 bases lining up with TRBD1. V shed 4 bases and J 5 bases; nucleotides not matched to a gene: 8. This CDR3 spans 15 amino acids. Germline assignment: CDR1 SQVTM and CDR2 ANQGSEA. CDR3 loop: CSVAPGTGGGYGYTF. The CDR3 DNA sequence: TGCAGCGTTGCCCCCGGGACAGGGGGCGGGTATGGCTACACCTTC.

The chain combines TRBV7-7 with TRBJ2-1; D ambiguous. Germline V lookup: CDR1 SSHAT, CDR2 FNYEAQ (reference sequence). Deletions cut 2 bases from V and 4 bases from J, with 15 bases between. CDR3 length: 16 residues. The CDR3 DNA reads TGTGCCAGCAGCTTATCGAGCGTCGCAGTGTACAATGAGCAGTTCTTC. It is translated as CASSLSSVAVYNEQFF.

This rearrangement joins TRBV29-1 to TRBJ2-5, with D possibly being TRBD2 (5 bases). Trimming stripped 7 bases from V and 5 bases from J, with 20 bases between. This CDR3 has 14 amino acids. Germline V gene data show CDR1 as SQVTM and CDR2 as ANQGSEA. CDR3 amino acids: CSATLNLGSETQYF. As DNA, the CDR3 is TGCAGCGCTACCCTAAACCTGGGGAGCGAGACCCAGTACTTC.

The V and J genes are TRBV29-1 and TRBJ1-1, with D unresolved. V was clipped by 5 bases and J by 4 bases, with 11 bases between them. Germline CDR1 and CDR2: SQVTM and ANQGSEA. The CDR3 has 12 amino acids. The CDR3 region is CSVIRDPTEAFF. The CDR3 DNA reads as TGCAGCGTTATAAGGGATCCCACTGAAGCTTTCTTT.

This clone was detected only a few times. The rearrangement uses TRBV27 and TRBJ1-2; possibly TRBD1 for D (6 bases). With 5 bases removed from V and 5 bases from J, the gap between germline ends came to 21 bases. The CDR3 length is 16 residues. In germline, CDR1 is MNHEY, CDR2 SMNVEV (reference sequence). The CDR3 DNA follows: TGTGCCAGCAGTACCCTCCTCTCGACAGGCCAATATGGCTACACCTTC. Translation gives CASSTLLSTGQYGYTF.

This clone occurred a few times. The chain is built from TRBV29-1 and TRBJ1-2, with D tentatively TRBD1 (6 bases). The CDR3 runs 11 residues. Germline V lookup: CDR1 SQVTM, CDR2 ANQGSEA. Trimming took 7 bases from V and 4 from J, leaving 10 bases between them. The CDR3 here is CSAGTPYGYTF. CDR3 nucleotide sequence: TGCAGCGCCGGGACACCCTATGGCTACACCTTC.

J is TRBJ2-2 and V is TRBV11-2; TRBD2 might be the D (5 bases). The germline V gene has CDR1 SGHAT and CDR2 FQNNGV. V lost 8 bases, J lost 4 bases, and 17 bases lay in between. CDR3 size: 15 residues. As DNA, the CDR3 is TGTGCCAGCGCGGAGTCGGGGTCGGGCACCGGGGAGCTGTTTTTT. Its translation: CASAESGSGTGELFF.

This chain uses TRBV28 with TRBJ1-2, with D maybe TRBD1 (5 bases). Trimming pared 4 bases from V and 5 bases from J, leaving 8 bases between. The CDR3 has 12 residues. CDR1 and CDR2 from the germline V gene are MDHEN and SYDVKM. The DNA of the CDR3 is TGTGCCAGCAGTTCGGGACTTTATGGCTACACCTTC. It is translated as CASSSGLYGYTF.